The rows below give T cell receptor beta chains drawn from one sample of a study of regulatory T cells in long-lasting Graves disease. MiXCR, applied by TCRdb to the multiplex PCR reads, yields one record per CDR3 protein. In the table there are some 350,000 distinct CDR3 sequences, 16% of which are singletons. The data also belong to a second study, concerning T cells in Graves' hyperthyroidism and ophthalmopathy.

The sample consisted of peripheral blood mononuclear cells (PBMCs), taken at new diagnosis, from a patient treated with antithyroid drugs. The receptors derive from a woman younger than 35 with Graves disease. Each CDR3 is given with its conserved first and last residue. Each record gives: clone size, V gene, J gene, D gene, CDR3 protein, CDR3 DNA. D genes are given only for firm matches. Where a row states a size, it is once, few, many or the class of an expanded clone; other rows omit it.

>many|TRBV6-1|TRBJ2-1|TRBD2
CASSLTSGSLYNEQFF
TGTGCCAGCAGCTTGACTAGCGGGAGTCTATACAATGAGCAGTTCTTC
>few|TRBV6-2/TRBV6-3|TRBJ2-2|-
CASSYEGDTGELFF
TGTGCCAGCAGTTACGAGGGGGATACCGGGGAGCTGTTTTTT
>many|TRBV5-1|TRBJ2-7|-
CASSLDPRYYEQYF
TGCGCCAGCAGCTTGGACCCCAGGTACTACGAGCAGTACTTC
>many|TRBV7-7|TRBJ2-2|-
CASSFGGNTGELFF
TGTGCTAGCAGCTTTGGGGGGAACACCGGGGAGCTGTTTTTT
>many|TRBV3-1|TRBJ2-7|-
CASSHSGRTYEQYF
TGTGCCAGCAGCCACTCGGGAAGGACGTACGAGCAGTACTTC
>many|TRBV7-9|TRBJ2-1|-
CASSLTYDRWTTRSYNEQFF
TGTGCCAGCAGCCTTACCTATGACAGGTGGACCACTCGCTCCTACAATGAGCAGTTCTTC
>-|TRBV19|TRBJ1-3|-
CASLDGGAGNTIYF
TGTGCCAGCCTCGATGGGGGGGCTGGAAACACCATATATTTT
>many|TRBV6-1|TRBJ2-3|TRBD2
CASKGTSGIRTDTQYF
TGTGCCAGCAAGGGGACTAGCGGGATTCGCACAGATACGCAGTATTTT
>many|TRBV10-3|TRBJ2-1|TRBD2
CAIRDRGSGRDSYNEQFF
TGTGCCATCAGGGACCGGGGGAGCGGGAGGGATTCCTACAATGAGCAGTTCTTC
>many|TRBV2|TRBJ1-2|-
CASSAAGLPYGYTF
TGTGCCAGCAGTGCGGCAGGCCTTCCCTATGGCTACACCTTC
>many|TRBV6-2/TRBV6-3|TRBJ1-2|-
CASRRSPEGLYGYTF
TGTGCCAGCAGGAGGTCTCCCGAGGGCCTTTATGGCTACACCTTC
>many|TRBV20-1|TRBJ2-5|-
CSAGQNQETQYF
TGCAGTGCTGGACAAAACCAAGAGACCCAGTACTTC
>many|TRBV6-5|TRBJ2-7|TRBD2
CASSYGRGDLYEQYF
TGTGCCAGCAGTTACGGGCGGGGGGACCTCTACGAGCAGTACTTC
>-|TRBV2|TRBJ2-5|TRBD1
CASSPGTGTETQYF
TGTGCCAGCAGCCCCGGGACAGGGACGGAGACCCAGTACTTC
>many|TRBV20-1|TRBJ1-1|-
CSASVGVMNTEAFF
TGCAGTGCTAGTGTGGGGGTCATGAACACTGAAGCTTTCTTT
>-|TRBV2|TRBJ1-1|-
CVSSLLAGDTEAFF
TGTGTCAGCAGTTTACTCGCAGGGGACACTGAAGCTTTCTTT
>many|TRBV20-1|TRBJ2-5|-
CSARGWGGGRETQYF
TGCAGTGCTAGAGGTTGGGGTGGCGGCCGCGAGACCCAGTACTTC
>-|TRBV4-1|TRBJ1-5|-
CASSQDPAGRPQHF
TGCGCCAGCAGCCAAGATCCGGCAGGGCGGCCCCAGCATTTT
>few|TRBV10-1|TRBJ2-1|-
CASSESGREQFF
TGCGCCAGCAGTGAGTCGGGCCGTGAGCAGTTCTTC
>few|TRBV5-1|TRBJ1-2|-
CASSLGRDTHGYTF
TGCGCCAGCAGCCTAGGCCGGGACACCCATGGCTACACCTTC
>many|TRBV7-9|TRBJ2-1|-
CASSPSLGQIYNEQFF
TGTGCCAGCAGCCCCAGCCTGGGGCAGATATACAATGAGCAGTTCTTC
>few|TRBV2|TRBJ1-2|-
CASSEAFGQTNYGYTF
TGTGCCAGCAGTGAAGCCTTTGGACAAACTAACTATGGCTACACCTTC
>few|TRBV7-8|TRBJ1-5|-
CASSPQYNQPQHF
TGTGCCAGCAGTCCACAGTACAATCAGCCCCAGCATTTT
>few|TRBV24-1|TRBJ2-1|TRBD2
CATSDFGGRGGNEQFF
TGTGCCACCAGTGATTTTGGCGGGAGGGGGGGAAATGAGCAGTTCTTC
>few|TRBV29-1|TRBJ2-2|TRBD2
CSVEGLAGGRGELFF
TGCAGCGTTGAAGGGCTAGCGGGGGGACGCGGGGAGCTGTTTTTT
>many|TRBV20-1|TRBJ1-1|TRBD1
CSAKRTGLEAGPAFF
TGCAGTGCTAAGAGGACAGGTTTAGAAGCGGGTCCAGCTTTCTTT